This TCR beta chain is from a study of identifying expanded T cells in peripheral blood. Trimming took off 4 bases at V and 5 bases at J, with 11 bases between the two ends. Per the germline V gene, CDR1 is SEHNR and CDR2 is FQNEAQ (reference sequence). CDR3 size: 13 residues. Using immunoSEQ multiplex PCR, the repertoire was profiled, and TCRdb retains in-frame clones only, with some absent. The data hold some 81,000 clones, with roughly four fifths observed a single time. During the collection period, no donor immune events like infections were recorded. Sequencing used blood. This receptor was obtained from a person aged 18 to 75 in good health. The chain links TRBV7-9 to TRBJ1-1; D gene unclear. CDR3 bases: TGTGCCAGCAGCTATCAGAGCGGGACTGAAGCTTTCTTT. Translating it yields CASSYQSGTEAFF.